The present T cell receptor (beta chain) was sequenced within a study of shared clonotypes between healthy human individuals. Study-wide background: Per donor, CD8 memory used one plate, CD8 naive used two, CD4 memory used three and CD4 naive used three.

CDR3 size: 16 residues. Germline loops: CDR1 MGHRA, CDR2 YSYEKL. Trimming removed 0 bases at V and 4 bases at J, with 16 bases between. Clones were sequenced by immunoSEQ multiplex PCR, and TCRdb holds only the in-frame ones, with some missing. The table lists about 2.2 million clones, under 95% of them singletons, with roughly 1.8% in the top ten. Terminally differentiated effector memory CD45RA+ cells were excluded by CCR7 positive selection of CD45RO-negative cells. The TCR was taken from a young man in good health. Some clones in this sample may be carry-over from other donors' samples. The specimen was naive CD8+ T cells from PBMCs. This chain connects TRBV4-1 to TRBJ2-7, with D possibly TRBD2 on 5 matching bases. CDR3 DNA sequence: TGCGCCAGCAGCCAAGATGGAGGACTCGCGGGTTACGAGCAGTACTTC. This sequence encodes CASSQDGGLAGYEQYF.